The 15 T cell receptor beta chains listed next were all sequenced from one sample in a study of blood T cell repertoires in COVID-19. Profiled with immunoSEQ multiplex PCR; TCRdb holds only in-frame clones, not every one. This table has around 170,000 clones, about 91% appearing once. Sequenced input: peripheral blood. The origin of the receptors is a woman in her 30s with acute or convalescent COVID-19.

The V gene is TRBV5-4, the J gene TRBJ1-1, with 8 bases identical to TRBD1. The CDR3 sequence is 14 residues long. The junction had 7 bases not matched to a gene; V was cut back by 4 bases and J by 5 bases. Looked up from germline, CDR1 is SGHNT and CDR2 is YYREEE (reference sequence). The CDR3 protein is CASSIGTGLTEAFF. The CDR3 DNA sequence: TGTGCCAGCAGCATCGGGACAGGTTTAACTGAAGCTTTCTTT.

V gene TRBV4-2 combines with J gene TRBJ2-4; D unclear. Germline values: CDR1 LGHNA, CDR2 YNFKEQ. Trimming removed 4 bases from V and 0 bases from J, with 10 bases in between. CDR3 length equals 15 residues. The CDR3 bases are TGTGCCAGCAGCCCCGGAGTTCTAGCCAAAAACATTCAGTACTTC. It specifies CASSPGVLAKNIQYF.

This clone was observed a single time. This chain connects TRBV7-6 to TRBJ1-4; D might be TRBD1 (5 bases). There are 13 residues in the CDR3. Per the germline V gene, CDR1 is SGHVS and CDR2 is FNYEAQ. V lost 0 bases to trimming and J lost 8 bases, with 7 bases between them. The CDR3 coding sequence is TGTGCCAGCAGCTTAGCGGAGGGGGAAAAACTGTTTTTT. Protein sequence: CASSLAEGEKLFF.

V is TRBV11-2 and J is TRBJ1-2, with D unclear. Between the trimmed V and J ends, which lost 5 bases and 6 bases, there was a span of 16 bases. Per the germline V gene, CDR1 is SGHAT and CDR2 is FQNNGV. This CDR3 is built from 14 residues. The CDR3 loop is CASSPSGGYDGYTF. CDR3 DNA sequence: TGTGCCAGCAGCCCCAGTGGAGGTTACGATGGCTACACCTTC.

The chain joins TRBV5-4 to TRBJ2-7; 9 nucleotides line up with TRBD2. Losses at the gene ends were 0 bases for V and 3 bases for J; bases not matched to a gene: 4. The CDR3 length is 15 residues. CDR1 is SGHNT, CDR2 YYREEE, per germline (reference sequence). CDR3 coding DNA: TGTGCCAGCAGCTTGGCTAGCGGGAATGGCTACGAGCAGTACTTC. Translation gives CASSLASGNGYEQYF.

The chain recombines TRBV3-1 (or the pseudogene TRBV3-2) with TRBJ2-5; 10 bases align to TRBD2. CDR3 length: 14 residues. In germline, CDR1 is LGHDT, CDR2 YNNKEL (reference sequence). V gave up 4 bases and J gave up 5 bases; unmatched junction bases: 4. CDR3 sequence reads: CASSPSGSGETQYF. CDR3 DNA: TGTGCCAGCAGCCCTAGCGGGAGTGGTGAGACCCAGTACTTC.

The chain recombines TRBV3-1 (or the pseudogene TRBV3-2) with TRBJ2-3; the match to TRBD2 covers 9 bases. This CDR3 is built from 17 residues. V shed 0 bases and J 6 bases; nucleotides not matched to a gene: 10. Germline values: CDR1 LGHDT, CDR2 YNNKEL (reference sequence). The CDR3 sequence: CASSQDRREGLRDTQYF. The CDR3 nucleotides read TGTGCCAGCAGCCAAGATAGGCGGGAGGGCCTACGGGATACGCAGTATTTT.

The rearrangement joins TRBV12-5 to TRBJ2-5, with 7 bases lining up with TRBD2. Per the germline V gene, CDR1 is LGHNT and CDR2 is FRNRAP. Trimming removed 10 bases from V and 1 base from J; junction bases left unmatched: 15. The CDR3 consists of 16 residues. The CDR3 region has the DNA TGTGCTACCGCTCTGGGCGGGGGAGGACCCCAAGAGACCCAGTACTTC. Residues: CATALGGGGPQETQYF.

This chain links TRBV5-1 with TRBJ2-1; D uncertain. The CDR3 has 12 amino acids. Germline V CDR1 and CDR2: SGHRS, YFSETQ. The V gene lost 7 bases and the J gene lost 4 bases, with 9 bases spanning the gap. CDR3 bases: TGCGCCAGCTGGAGAGAGTACAATGAGCAGTTCTTC. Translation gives CASWREYNEQFF.

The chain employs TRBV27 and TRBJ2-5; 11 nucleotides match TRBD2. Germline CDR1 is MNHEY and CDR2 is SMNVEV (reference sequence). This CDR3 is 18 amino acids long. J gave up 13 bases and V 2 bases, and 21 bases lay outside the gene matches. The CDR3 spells CASSLRDPGTSGEDGGYF. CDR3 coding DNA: TGTGCCAGCAGTTTAAGGGACCCCGGGACTAGCGGAGAAGACGGGGGGTACTTC.

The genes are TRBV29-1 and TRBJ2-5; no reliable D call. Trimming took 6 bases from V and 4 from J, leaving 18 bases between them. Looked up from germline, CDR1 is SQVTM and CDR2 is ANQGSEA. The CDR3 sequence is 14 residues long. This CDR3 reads CSVRWFEAGETQYF. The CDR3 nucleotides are TGCAGCGTCCGCTGGTTCGAGGCCGGAGAGACCCAGTACTTC.

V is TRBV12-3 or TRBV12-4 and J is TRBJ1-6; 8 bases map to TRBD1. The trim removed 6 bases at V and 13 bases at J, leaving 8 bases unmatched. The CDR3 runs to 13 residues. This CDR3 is CASRGTGQFPLHF. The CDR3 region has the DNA TGTGCCAGCAGGGGGACAGGACAATTTCCCCTCCACTTT.

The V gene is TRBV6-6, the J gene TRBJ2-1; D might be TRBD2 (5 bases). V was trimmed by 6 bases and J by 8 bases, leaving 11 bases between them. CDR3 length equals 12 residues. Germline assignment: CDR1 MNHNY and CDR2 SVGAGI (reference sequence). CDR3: CASSPSGYEQFF. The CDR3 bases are TGTGCCAGCAGCCCTTCGGGGTATGAGCAGTTCTTC.

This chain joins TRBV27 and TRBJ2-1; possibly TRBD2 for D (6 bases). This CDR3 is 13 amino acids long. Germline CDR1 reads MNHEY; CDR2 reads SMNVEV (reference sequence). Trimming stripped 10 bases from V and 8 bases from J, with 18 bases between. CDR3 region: CATSAGWGYEQFF. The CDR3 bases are TGTGCCACCTCAGCGGGCTGGGGATATGAGCAGTTCTTC.

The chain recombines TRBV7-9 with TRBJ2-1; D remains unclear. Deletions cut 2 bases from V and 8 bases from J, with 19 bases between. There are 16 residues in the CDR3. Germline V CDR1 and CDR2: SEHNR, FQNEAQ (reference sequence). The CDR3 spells CASSLKDSPVRYEQFF. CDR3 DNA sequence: TGTGCCAGCAGCTTAAAAGACTCCCCGGTTCGGTATGAGCAGTTCTTC.